The rows below give T cell receptor beta chains drawn from one sample of a study of radiotherapy plus CTLA-4 blockade in lung cancer. TCRdb's table, derived via immunoSEQ multiplex PCR, lists solely in-frame clones and lacks some. This sample yields approximately 98,000 clones, of which about 81% are seen a single time; around 3.6% belongs to the top ten. The specimen comprised peripheral blood, sampled from a patient treated with radiotherapy plus ipilimumab. The receptors were gathered from a human donor with non-small cell lung cancer who had a partial response to radiotherapy plus ipilimumab. Each CDR3 is given with its conserved first and last residue. Fields, in order: D gene, clone size, V gene, J gene, CDR3 DNA, CDR3 protein. A D gene is named only where the DNA matches it firmly. Part of the rows lack a size; the others show once, few, many or a class for expanded clones.

NA	NA	TRBV29-1	TRBJ2-3	TGCAGCGTCGACTACTCTAGCACAGATACGCAGTATTTT	CSVDYSSTDTQYF
TRBD2	NA	TRBV10-3	TRBJ2-1	TGTGCCATCAGTGCCGGGACTAGCGGCAATGAGCAGTTCTTC	CAISAGTSGNEQFF
TRBD2	NA	TRBV10-1	TRBJ2-7	TGCGCCAGCAGTGAAGCTAGCGGGAGGGCCTACGAGCAGTACTTC	CASSEASGRAYEQYF
TRBD2	NA	TRBV27	TRBJ2-7	TGTGCCAGCAGTTTGGGAGGGACTAGCGGTTACTCCTACGAGCAGTACTTC	CASSLGGTSGYSYEQYF
TRBD1	NA	TRBV5-8	TRBJ2-5	TGTGCCAGCACCCAGGGACAGGGAAATGTGGAGGAGACCCAGTACTTC	CASTQGQGNVEETQYF
TRBD1	NA	TRBV7-2	TRBJ2-7	TGTGCCAGCAGCTCGCTAGGACAGGGAGTCGGCGAGCAGTACTTC	CASSSLGQGVGEQYF
NA	NA	TRBV28	TRBJ1-1	TGTGCCAGCAGTTTATACGGGGGGGATGAAGCTTTCTTT	CASSLYGGDEAFF
NA	NA	TRBV28	TRBJ1-5	TGTGCCAGCAACGGGGGGGGAGGGGCCAATCAGCCCCAGCATTTT	CASNGGGGANQPQHF
NA	few	TRBV9	TRBJ1-1	TGTGCCAGCAGCGTAGGAGGTGGGGCATCTGAAGCTTTCTTT	CASSVGGGASEAFF
NA	NA	TRBV7-2	TRBJ2-3	TGTGCCAGCAGCTTCCGCGGGCCTACAGATACGCAGTATTTT	CASSFRGPTDTQYF
NA	NA	TRBV7-8	TRBJ1-4	TGTGCCAGCAGCTCCCTTAATCCGGGGGAACTGTTTTTT	CASSSLNPGELFF
NA	NA	TRBV19	TRBJ1-3	TGTGCCAGTAGTCTTGGGCCAGGATACTCTGGAAACACCATATATTTT	CASSLGPGYSGNTIYF
NA	NA	TRBV28	TRBJ1-1	TGTGCCAGCAGTTCCGCGGGGTCAGGAAACACTGAAGCTTTCTTT	CASSSAGSGNTEAFF
NA	NA	TRBV18	TRBJ1-5	TGTGCCAGCTCACCAGGCGGGTCCAATCAGCCCCAGCATTTT	CASSPGGSNQPQHF
NA	once	TRBV7-2	TRBJ2-3	TGTGCCAGCAGCTCGCCCGGGGGCCGGGGGGCTCCCACAGATACGCAGTATTTT	CASSSPGGRGAPTDTQYF
NA	NA	TRBV28	TRBJ1-5	TGTGCCAGCAGTCTAATTATGGGCAATCAGCCCCAGCATTTT	CASSLIMGNQPQHF
TRBD1	NA	TRBV5-1	TRBJ1-3	TGCGCCAGCAGCTTGGCGGGACAGGGACCTGGAAACACCATATATTTT	CASSLAGQGPGNTIYF
NA	NA	TRBV28	TRBJ2-3	TGTGCCAGCAGTCCCCACCTCGGAGATACGCAGTATTTT	CASSPHLGDTQYF
NA	NA	TRBV7-9	TRBJ1-5	TGTGCCAGCAGCCATGGACAGAATAGCAATCAGCCCCAGCATTTT	CASSHGQNSNQPQHF
NA	NA	TRBV9	TRBJ1-5	TGTGCCAGCAGCGTAAGGAGGACCAAGGGCAATCAGCCCCAGCATTTT	CASSVRRTKGNQPQHF
NA	NA	TRBV28	TRBJ1-1	TGTGCCAGCAGCTTCTGGAGGGGCGGCACTGAAGCTTTCTTT	CASSFWRGGTEAFF
TRBD2	few	TRBV30	TRBJ2-7	TGTGCCTGGCTTAGCGGGAGCAATGTAAAACCCTACGAGCAGTACTTC	CAWLSGSNVKPYEQYF
NA	NA	TRBV10-2	TRBJ2-2	TGCGCCAGCAGTGAGTATGCAGGAACCGGGGAGCTGTTTTTT	CASSEYAGTGELFF
NA	NA	TRBV7-9	TRBJ2-7	TGTGCCAGCCGGGAGGGGGCCCGCTACGAGCAGTACTTC	CASREGARYEQYF
NA	NA	TRBV27	TRBJ1-1	TGTGCCAGCCGCTTCGGAGGGACTGAAGCTTTCTTT	CASRFGGTEAFF
TRBD2	NA	TRBV7-3	TRBJ2-3	TGTGCCAGCAGCCCCCGAGCGACTAGCGGGGGGGAGGGAGGAGATACGCAGTATTTT	CASSPRATSGGEGGDTQYF
NA	once	TRBV15	TRBJ1-4	TGTGCCACCAGCAGAGGGCAGGGTGAGGAAAAACTGTTTTTT	CATSRGQGEEKLFF
NA	NA	TRBV19	TRBJ1-2	TGTGCCAGTAGTGAAGGGGTTGGGTATGGCTACACCTTC	CASSEGVGYGYTF
NA	NA	TRBV6-8	TRBJ2-3	TGTGCCAGCAGTTACCACGGGAACACAGATACGCAGTATTTT	CASSYHGNTDTQYF
TRBD1	NA	TRBV19	TRBJ2-1	TGTGCCAGTAGTCTCCACCTAACAGGGGGCAATGAGCAGTTCTTC	CASSLHLTGGNEQFF
TRBD1	NA	TRBV5-1	TRBJ2-7	TGCGCCAGCAGCCCAGGGGGCGAGTACGAGCAGTACTTC	CASSPGGEYEQYF
NA	few	TRBV7-2	TRBJ1-2	TGTGCCAGCAGCCGGGGTGTTGAAGATGGCTACACCTTC	CASSRGVEDGYTF
TRBD1	NA	TRBV5-4	TRBJ2-5	TGTGCCAGCAGCTTCGGACAGGGTGAAGAGACCCAGTACTTC	CASSFGQGEETQYF
TRBD1	NA	TRBV29-1	TRBJ2-5	TGCAGCGTAGAGGGGGCTGAGACCCAGTACTTC	CSVEGAETQYF
NA	few	TRBV5-1	TRBJ1-4	TGCGCCAGCAGCGCCACCGGGACATCGGGTGAAAAACTGTTTTTT	CASSATGTSGEKLFF
NA	NA	TRBV9	TRBJ1-4	TGTGCCAGCAGCCCGCACGGGGGGACTAATGAAAAACTGTTTTTT	CASSPHGGTNEKLFF
TRBD2	few	TRBV11-2	TRBJ2-3	TGTGCCAGCAGCCCCGTAGAAGCGGGAATTCGGGATACGCAGTATTTT	CASSPVEAGIRDTQYF
TRBD1	NA	TRBV18	TRBJ1-2	TGTGCCAGCTCATCAGGGGGAAACTATGGCTACACCTTC	CASSSGGNYGYTF
NA	NA	TRBV6-5	TRBJ2-1	TGTGCCAGCAGCCCCGGGACTTCCAGTTACAATGAGCAGTTCTTC	CASSPGTSSYNEQFF
NA	NA	TRBV19	TRBJ2-7	TGTGCCAGTAGTGTCGGACTGTACTACGAGCAGTACTTC	CASSVGLYYEQYF
NA	NA	TRBV10-1	TRBJ2-1	TGCGCCACCAATCGGGTGGCTGGAGGCGAGCAGTTCTTC	CATNRVAGGEQFF
NA	NA	TRBV5-5	TRBJ2-7	TGTGCCAGCAGTCGGGGACTGTACGAGCAGTACTTC	CASSRGLYEQYF
TRBD1	NA	TRBV5-4	TRBJ2-1	TGTGCCAGCAGTCTCCCGCCGACAGGGGTGGTCAATGAGCAGTTCTTC	CASSLPPTGVVNEQFF
TRBD2	once	TRBV7-8	TRBJ2-1	TGTGCCAGCAGCTTAAGAAGCGTGACTAGCGGCTACAATGAGCAGTTCTTC	CASSLRSVTSGYNEQFF
TRBD1	NA	TRBV5-4	TRBJ1-2	TGTGCCAGCAGTCAAACCGGGACAGGGGTCATAGGTGGCTATGGCTACACCTTC	CASSQTGTGVIGGYGYTF
TRBD1	NA	TRBV19	TRBJ1-1	TGTGCCAGTAGGACTGGACAGGATGGTCGGCCTTTCTTT	CASRTGQDGRPFF
TRBD2	NA	TRBV28	TRBJ2-5	TGTGCCAGCAGGGCCGGGACTAGCGGGGTTTTTCCCTACTTC	CASRAGTSGVFPYF
TRBD1	NA	TRBV4-2	TRBJ2-1	TGTGCCAGCAGCCAACCGGGACAGGGTCCTGAGCAGTTCTTC	CASSQPGQGPEQFF